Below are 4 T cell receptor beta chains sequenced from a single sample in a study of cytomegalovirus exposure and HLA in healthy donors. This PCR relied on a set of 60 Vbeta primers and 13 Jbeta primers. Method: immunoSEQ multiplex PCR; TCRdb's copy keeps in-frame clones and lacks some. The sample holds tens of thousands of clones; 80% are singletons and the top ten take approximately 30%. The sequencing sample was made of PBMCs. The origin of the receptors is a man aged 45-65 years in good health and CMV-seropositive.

The CDR3 DNA reads as TGTGCCAGCAGTCGGTTATCGGACACCGGGGAGCTGTTTTTT. This translates into CASSRLSDTGELFF. The chain links TRBV7-9 to TRBJ2-2, with D unclear. The CDR3 consists of 14 residues. Trimming cost V 6 bases and J 3 bases, with 11 bases left between them. From germline, CDR1 is SEHNR and CDR2 FQNEAQ (reference sequence).

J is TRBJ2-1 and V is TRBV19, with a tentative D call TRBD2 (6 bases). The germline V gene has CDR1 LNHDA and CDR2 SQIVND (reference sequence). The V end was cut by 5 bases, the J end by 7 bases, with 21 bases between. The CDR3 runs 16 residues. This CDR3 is CASSEVEGLVANEQFF. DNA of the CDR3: TGTGCCAGTAGTGAAGTGGAGGGGCTAGTGGCTAATGAGCAGTTCTTC.

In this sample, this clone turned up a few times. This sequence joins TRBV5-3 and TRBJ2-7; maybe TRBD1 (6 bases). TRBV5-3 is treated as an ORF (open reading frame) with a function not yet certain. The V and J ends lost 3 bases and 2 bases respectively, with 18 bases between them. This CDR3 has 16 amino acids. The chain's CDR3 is CARSYNRDTDAYEQYF. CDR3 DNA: TGTGCCAGAAGCTACAACCGGGACACGGACGCCTACGAGCAGTACTTC.

The CDR3 bases are TGTGCCTGGGCCCCTGGGCAGGGCCACGAGCAGTACTTC. It specifies CAWAPGQGHEQYF. V gene TRBV30 combines with J gene TRBJ2-5, with a tentative D call TRBD1 (5 bases). The J call may be in error: the DNA end matches TRBJ2-7 better. This CDR3 has 13 residues. Germline V CDR1 and CDR2: GTSNPN, SVGIG (reference sequence).